These 31 T cell receptor beta chains were all obtained from the same sample, sequenced in a study of vaccination and CD4 T cells after COVID-19. Their antigen targets remain unknown. Cultured CD4+ T cell DNA underwent sequencing with the Oncomine TCR Beta short-read assay. CD4+ T cells were cultured, and genomic DNA was extracted from them. MiXCR, applied by TCRdb to the PCR reads, yields one record per CDR3 protein. This sample carries several thousand distinct CDR3 sequences, about two fifths of them seen once, and the ten largest clones take approximately 24%. Treatment defined: roughly 10-day PBMC culture with coronavirus spike peptide pools or control peptides (ViraFEST assay). Samples of CD4+ T cells were obtained from the unexposed donor before the COVID-19 pandemic (2011-2018). Sample: CD4+ T cells from blood, cultured in vitro. The receptor set was obtained from a human donor in good health.

J is TRBJ2-1 and V is TRBV7-6, with 7 bases matching TRBD2. Germline assignment: CDR1 SGHVS and CDR2 FNYEAQ. Trimming removed 5 bases from V and 8 bases from J; junction bases left unmatched: 12. The CDR3 contains 15 residues. CDR3 residues: CASSERPGTNHEQFF. The CDR3 DNA is TGTGCCAGCAGCGAAAGACCCGGGACTAATCATGAGCAGTTCTTC. Together with reference TRBV7-6 and TRBJ2-1, the CDR3 gives the full variable domain: GAGVSQSPRYKVTKRGQDVALRCDPISGHVSLYWYRQALGQGPEFLTYFNYEAQQDKSGLPNDRFSAERPEGSISTLTIQRTEQRDSAMYRCASSERPGTNHEQFFGPGTRLTVL.

This clonotype was seen a handful of times. The J gene is TRBJ1-1, the V gene TRBV6-5, with D hard to call. Germline CDR1 MNHEY, CDR2 SVGAGI. The CDR3 spans 15 residues. The germline V and J ends were trimmed by 4 bases and 1 base, with 13 bases remaining between them. CDR3 loop: CASSSGPGRNTEAFF. The CDR3 nucleotides read TGTGCCAGCAGTTCAGGCCCTGGGAGGAACACTGAAGCTTTCTTT.

The rearrangement joins TRBV9 to TRBJ2-5; 8 nucleotides agree with TRBD1. The CDR3 has 13 amino acids. Germline CDR1 and CDR2: SGDLS and YYNGEE. The ends lost 5 bases at V and 5 bases at J; junction bases unmatched: 5. CDR3 sequence (DNA): TGTGCCAGCAGGGACAGGGAAGGGGAGACCCAGTACTTC. Translated: CASRDREGETQYF.

This clonotype has only a few counts. The rearrangement uses TRBV6-1 and TRBJ1-2, with a weak D call TRBD1 (6 bases). Germline assignment: CDR1 MNHNS and CDR2 SASEGT. V lost 5 bases and J lost 4, with 11 bases in between. The CDR3 has 13 amino acids. CDR3 sequence: CASSRGQLYGYTF. The CDR3 DNA is TGTGCCAGCAGTCGGGGGCAGCTCTATGGCTACACCTTC.

The chain joins TRBV20-1 to TRBJ2-2; 7 nucleotides align to TRBD2. This CDR3 contains 14 residues. The V segment lost 3 bases and the J segment 4 bases; nucleotides outside the gene matches: 5. Germline CDR1 is DFQATT and CDR2 is SNEGSKA (reference sequence). The CDR3 sequence is CSARGRAVTGELFF. The CDR3 region has the DNA TGCAGTGCTAGGGGGAGGGCGGTCACCGGGGAGCTGTTTTTT.

This clonotype was seen a few times. The J gene is TRBJ2-6, the V gene TRBV20-1; D ambiguous. The length of the CDR3 is 14 residues. V gave up 7 bases and J gave up 3 bases, with 13 bases separating them. Germline V gives CDR1 DFQATT, CDR2 SNEGSKA (reference sequence). As DNA, the CDR3 is TGCAGTGTGCCGGCCCCGTATGGGGCCAACGTCCTGACTTTC. This encodes CSVPAPYGANVLTF.

This chain joins TRBV12-3 or TRBV12-4 and TRBJ1-5, with 8 bases lining up with TRBD1. CDR3 length: 14 residues. With V trimmed by 3 bases and J by 6 bases, 4 bases remained unmatched. The CDR3 DNA reads TGTGCCAGCAGTTTGCAGGGGGCGGTTCAGCCCCAGCATTTT. It codes for CASSLQGAVQPQHF.

V gene TRBV20-1 combines with J gene TRBJ2-1; TRBD1 aligns across 11 bases. Germline CDR1 DFQATT, CDR2 SNEGSKA (reference sequence). This CDR3 is built from 18 residues. V lost 1 base to trimming and J lost 0 bases; unmatched junction nucleotides: 8. The CDR3 sequence is CSARGTGGAGSSYNEQFF. The CDR3 coding sequence is TGCAGTGCTAGAGGGACAGGGGGCGCAGGGAGCTCCTACAATGAGCAGTTCTTC.

The rearrangement joins TRBV20-1 to TRBJ2-2, with TRBD1 matching over 7 bases. The V and J ends lost 5 bases and 0 bases, in that order; junction bases with no gene match: 3. The V gene's germline CDR1 is DFQATT and CDR2 SNEGSKA (reference sequence). This CDR3 is built from 14 residues. CDR3 protein: CSASDRANTGELFF. CDR3 DNA sequence: TGCAGTGCTTCCGACAGGGCGAACACCGGGGAGCTGTTTTTT.

This clonotype has more than one count but fewer than ten. The CDR3 DNA reads as TGTGCCAGCAGCTTAGAGACCCCAACGGGGGGTCAGCCCCAGCATTTT. This encodes CASSLETPTGGQPQHF. The V gene is TRBV7-6, the J gene TRBJ1-5; TRBD1 might be the D (5 bases). Germline loops: CDR1 SGHVS, CDR2 FNYEAQ. V dropped 1 base and J dropped 6 bases, with 16 bases sitting between them. This CDR3 is 16 amino acids long.

This clonotype was detected a few times. The V and J genes are TRBV7-2 and TRBJ2-5, with TRBD2 matching 9 bases. The CDR3 totals 14 residues. Germline trimming cut 3 bases from V and 5 bases from J; bases unmatched to any gene: 4. The V gene's germline CDR1 is SGHTA and CDR2 FQGNSA. The CDR3 nucleotides read TGTGCCAGCAGCTTGCGGGAGGGCCGGGAGACCCAGTACTTC. Protein sequence: CASSLREGRETQYF.

This chain connects TRBV24-1 to TRBJ1-1; TRBD1 might be the D (6 bases). V was pared by 7 bases and J by 8 bases, with 19 bases between. CDR1 is KGHDR, CDR2 SFDVKD, per germline. CDR3 length equals 14 residues. The CDR3 protein is CATRAQGGGTEAFF. The CDR3 DNA is TGTGCCACCAGAGCCCAGGGTGGGGGCACGGAAGCTTTCTTT.

The chain couples TRBV11-2 to TRBJ2-5; 7 bases agree with TRBD1. Germline-derived CDR1 and CDR2 are SGHAT and FQNNGV. V lost 5 bases and J lost 5; bases outside the gene matches: 11. This CDR3 spans 15 amino acids. This CDR3 reads CASSPRTGWTETQYF. In DNA, the CDR3 is TGTGCCAGCAGCCCGCGGACAGGTTGGACGGAGACCCAGTACTTC.

This clonotype has just a few counts. The chain joins TRBV20-1 to TRBJ2-3, with TRBD1 matching over 8 bases. From germline, CDR1 is DFQATT and CDR2 SNEGSKA (reference sequence). Unmatched junction bases numbered 1, after V lost 7 bases and J lost 1 base. The CDR3 consists of 12 residues. The CDR3 DNA reads as TGCAGTGTGGGACAGGGCACAGATACGCAGTATTTT. Residues: CSVGQGTDTQYF.

This clonotype turned up a few times. V is TRBV10-3 and J is TRBJ2-1, with 10 nucleotides matching TRBD2. In germline, CDR1 is ENHRY, CDR2 SYGVKD. Losses at the gene ends were 8 bases for V and 5 bases for J; bases not matched to a gene: 12. The CDR3 is 16 amino acids. The CDR3 DNA reads TGTGCCATCGCCCCTGGCGGTAGCGGGAGGAACAATGAGCAGTTCTTC. The encoded protein is CAIAPGGSGRNNEQFF.

This clonotype has a handful of counts. The chain links TRBV19 to TRBJ2-7; D is unclear. This CDR3 contains 13 residues. CDR1 LNHDA and CDR2 SQIVND come from the germline V gene (reference sequence). V was shortened by 3 bases and J by 2 bases, with 8 bases between the two germline ends. This CDR3 reads CASSIRRTYEQYF. The CDR3 DNA reads as TGTGCCAGTAGTATCAGGCGGACCTACGAGCAGTACTTC.

By sample fraction, this clonotype is medium-sized. The chain carries TRBV5-8 and TRBJ2-7; D not certain. The CDR3 runs 14 residues. Germline CDR1 SGHTS, CDR2 YDEGEE. Trimming cost V 0 bases and J 0 bases, with 7 bases left between them. In DNA form, the CDR3 reads TGTGCCAGCAGCTTGGCGGGCCTCTCCTACGAGCAGTACTTC. Its protein product is CASSLAGLSYEQYF.

In its sample, this clonotype was seen a few times. The CDR3 loop reads CASSSHFRLAGGVQYF. As DNA, the CDR3 is TGTGCCAGCAGCTCCCACTTCCGACTAGCGGGAGGGGTCCAGTACTTC. The gene calls are TRBV7-2 and TRBJ2-5; 14 nucleotides line up with TRBD2. In germline, CDR1 is SGHTA, CDR2 FQGNSA. The junction had 11 bases not matched to a gene; V was cut back by 4 bases and J by 10 bases. The CDR3 sequence is 16 residues long.

This rearrangement joins TRBV7-9 to TRBJ1-5, with TRBD1 matching 7 bases. The CDR3 has 14 amino acids. Germline values: CDR1 SEHNR, CDR2 FQNEAQ (reference sequence). Trimming removed 4 bases from V and 9 bases from J; junction bases left unmatched: 9. DNA of the CDR3: TGTGCCAGCAGCTCTCAGGGGGAAAGGGGGCCCCAGCATTTT. Translated, it gives CASSSQGERGPQHF.

The chain uses TRBV7-8 and TRBJ2-7; tentative D call: TRBD2 (5 bases). V was clipped by 1 base and J by 0 bases, with 7 bases between them. This CDR3 spans 14 amino acids. The germline V gene encodes CDR1 SGHVS and CDR2 FQNEAQ. CDR3 nucleotides: TGTGCCAGCAGCTTAGGACTATCCTCCTACGAGCAGTACTTC. This translates into CASSLGLSSYEQYF.

The count of this clonotype is one. The chain carries TRBV27 and TRBJ2-3; D gene unclear. CDR3 length equals 16 residues. The V and J ends lost 4 bases and 1 base respectively, with 15 bases between them. CDR1 MNHEY and CDR2 SMNVEV come from the germline V gene (reference sequence). DNA for the CDR3: TGTGCCAGCAGTTCAAGGATCGGTTTCCGCACAGATACGCAGTATTTT. Translated: CASSSRIGFRTDTQYF.

V gene TRBV7-6 combines with J gene TRBJ2-2; D uncertain. Trimming stripped 5 bases from V and 1 base from J, with 26 bases between. CDR1 is SGHVS and CDR2 is FNYEAQ in the germline V gene. The CDR3 sequence is 20 residues long. In nucleotides, the CDR3 is TGTGCCAGCAGCCCTTATACCCCCAGATCCTACTACAGGAACACCGGGGAGCTGTTTTTT. It specifies CASSPYTPRSYYRNTGELFF.

The table lists this clonotype with a few counts. CDR3 nucleotide sequence: TGTGCCAGCAGTTATGCCTATGGCTACACCTTC. This encodes CASSYAYGYTF. The gene calls are TRBV6-2 or TRBV6-3 and TRBJ1-2; D remains ambiguous. Germline CDR1 is MNHEY and CDR2 is SVGEGT. CDR3 length: 11 amino acids. The V gene lost 3 bases and the J gene lost 4 bases, with 3 bases spanning the gap.

The rearrangement links TRBV28 to TRBJ1-1; D uncertain. CDR3 length: 12 residues. The germline V gene has CDR1 MDHEN and CDR2 SYDVKM. The V end was cut by 4 bases, the J end by 9 bases, with 12 bases between. CDR3 in amino acids: CASSSGRQKAFF. CDR3 DNA sequence: TGTGCCAGCAGTTCCGGGCGACAAAAAGCTTTCTTT.

This clonotype was counted a few times. The V gene is TRBV11-2, the J gene TRBJ2-7, with D maybe TRBD2 (5 bases). This CDR3 region has 15 residues. The V end was cut by 0 bases, the J end by 3 bases, with 12 bases between. Germline V CDR1 and CDR2: SGHAT, FQNNGV. The CDR3 region has the DNA TGTGCCAGCAGCTTAGAGGTGGGAGCCTTCTACGAGCAGTACTTC. It yields the protein CASSLEVGAFYEQYF. Together with reference TRBV11-2 and TRBJ2-7, the CDR3 gives the full variable domain: EAGVAQSPRYKIIEKRQSVAFWCNPISGHATLYWYQQILGQGPKLLIQFQNNGVVDDSQLPKDRFSAERLKGVDSTLKIQPAKLEDSAVYLCASSLEVGAFYEQYFGPGTRLTVT.

The chain recombines TRBV10-3 with TRBJ1-5; 7 bases are a match to TRBD1. This CDR3 contains 13 residues. Per the germline V gene, CDR1 is ENHRY and CDR2 is SYGVKD. V gave up 9 bases and J gave up 0 bases; unmatched junction bases: 2. This CDR3 is CAIGTDSNQPQHF. CDR3 in DNA: TGTGCCATTGGGACAGATAGCAATCAGCCCCAGCATTTT.

This clonotype is judged large. CDR3 protein: CASSTSPGQGNTEAFF. CDR3 nucleotide sequence: TGTGCCAGCAGTACCTCCCCGGGACAGGGGAACACTGAAGCTTTCTTT. This sequence joins TRBV6-1 and TRBJ1-1; 9 positions match TRBD1. Germline assignment: CDR1 MNHNS and CDR2 SASEGT. The CDR3 contains 16 residues. V trimming: 5 bases; J trimming: 1 base; junction bases outside the gene matches: 8.

J is TRBJ2-5 and V is TRBV19, with unresolved D. Germline V CDR1 and CDR2: LNHDA, SQIVND (reference sequence). V dropped 3 bases and J dropped 5 bases, with 4 bases sitting between them. The CDR3 runs 11 residues. The CDR3 nucleotides read TGTGCCAGTAGTATCATGGAGACCCAGTACTTC. Translation: CASSIMETQYF.

The chain links TRBV28 to TRBJ2-4, with TRBD1 matching 7 bases. This CDR3 has 14 residues. Per the germline V gene, CDR1 is MDHEN and CDR2 is SYDVKM. Trimming took 3 bases from V and 9 from J; bases not matched to a gene: 8. Here the CDR3 DNA reads TGTGCCAGCAGTTTTACAGGGGAGAGGGGCATTCAGTACTTC. Protein product: CASSFTGERGIQYF.

This clonotype has a handful of counts. The chain employs TRBV6-2 or TRBV6-3 and TRBJ2-7; 9 bases agree with TRBD1. This CDR3 comprises 16 residues. The ends lost 0 bases at V and 2 bases at J; junction bases unmatched: 5. CDR1 and CDR2 (germline): MNHEY, SVGEGT. The CDR3 is CASSYSWDRVTYEQYF. The DNA of the CDR3 is TGTGCCAGCAGTTACTCTTGGGACAGGGTAACCTACGAGCAGTACTTC.

The rearrangement links TRBV27 to TRBJ2-1; D is uncertain. The CDR3 spans 13 residues. The germline gives CDR1 MNHEY, CDR2 SMNVEV (reference sequence). V dropped 5 bases and J dropped 5 bases, with 10 bases sitting between them. The CDR3 DNA is TGTGCCAGCAGTCCCCTCAGCCACAATGAGCAGTTCTTC. This gives the protein CASSPLSHNEQFF.